The 2 T cell receptor beta chains reported below all come from one sample, sequenced in a study of cytomegalovirus exposure and HLA in healthy donors (dated by TCRdb to between 2016 and 2019). Libraries were constructed by the immunoSEQ multiplex PCR assay. For the multiplex PCR, a mixture combining 60 forward primers for TCR Vbeta segments and 13 reverse primers for TCR Jbeta segments was used. Drawn from immuneACCESS, this table holds only the in-frame rearrangements with V and J called that TCRdb kept. Clones are partly lost; checked studies trace under half to an unresolved V gene and leave the rest unexplained. The sample table lists roughly 56,000 clones, around 80% of them with a count of one. Approximately 2.5% of the sample belongs to the ten largest clones. Sequenced sample: PBMCs. The receptors derive from a boy between 10 and 17 years old in good health and CMV-seropositive.

The chain has TRBV7-2 and TRBJ1-1; TRBD1 might be the D (5 bases). This CDR3 comprises 15 residues. Trimming took 5 bases from V and 9 from J, leaving 22 bases between them. Germline assignment: CDR1 SGHTA and CDR2 FQGNSA. The DNA for the CDR3 is TGTGCCAGCAGCGTATCTTCGTCGGAGGGGAGTAAAGCTTTCTTT. Translation: CASSVSSSEGSKAFF.

This clone was picked up a small number of times. The chain links TRBV7-3 to TRBJ2-5, with 12 positions matching TRBD2. This CDR3 region has 15 residues. CDR1 and CDR2 (germline): SGHTA, FQGTGA. After removal of 4 bases from V and 1 base from J, the junction contained 1 base not matched to a gene. The CDR3 here is CASSSGLAGQETQYF. In DNA, the CDR3 is TGTGCCAGCAGCTCGGGACTAGCGGGCCAAGAGACCCAGTACTTC.